The 28 T cell receptor beta chains reported below all come from one sample, sequenced in a study of blood T cell repertoires in COVID-19. Sequencing was performed with immunoSEQ multiplex PCR; in TCRdb, only in-frame clones are kept and a portion is missing. The repertoire has roughly 130,000 clones, roughly 90% of them found once; the top ten carry about 3.5%. Specimen: peripheral blood. These receptors were taken from a man aged 45-60 years with active COVID-19.

Points on this clone: The identical CDR3 is also encoded by other nucleotide sequences in the sample. The chain carries TRBV7-9 and TRBJ2-3; weak D call: TRBD1 (6 bases). Trimming cost V 2 bases and J 0 bases, with 6 bases left between them. The CDR3 sequence is 14 residues long. The germline gives CDR1 SEHNR, CDR2 FQNEAQ (reference sequence). DNA of the CDR3: TGTGCCAGCAGCTTACAGGGGAGCACAGATACGCAGTATTTT. Translating gives CASSLQGSTDTQYF.

The V and J genes are TRBV6-1 and TRBJ2-5; 9 bases align to TRBD1. The V gene's germline CDR1 is MNHNS and CDR2 SASEGT. V lost 2 bases, J lost 5 bases, and 6 bases stayed unmatched. The CDR3 has 15 amino acids. The CDR3, as DNA: TGTGCCAGCAGTGAAAGGGACAGGGTGGGGGAGACCCAGTACTTC. Protein: CASSERDRVGETQYF.

The V gene is TRBV9, the J gene TRBJ1-4, with D tentatively TRBD1 (6 bases). CDR1 is SGDLS and CDR2 is YYNGEE in the germline V gene. The CDR3 extends over 15 amino acids. The V gene lost 3 bases and the J gene lost 8 bases, with 17 bases spanning the gap. The DNA for the CDR3 is TGTGCCAGCAGCGAGGGGGAGGGTCTTCTCGAAAAACTGTTTTTT. This gives the protein CASSEGEGLLEKLFF.

This sequence joins TRBV7-9 and TRBJ2-1; the match to TRBD2 covers 8 bases. From germline, CDR1 is SEHNR and CDR2 FQNEAQ (reference sequence). V lost 3 bases, J lost 9 bases, and 7 bases stayed unmatched. This CDR3 region has 14 residues. CDR3 sequence: CASSFGASGLEQFF. In DNA, the CDR3 is TGTGCCAGCAGCTTCGGCGCTAGCGGGCTTGAGCAGTTCTTC.

The chain employs TRBV10-2 and TRBJ2-2; TRBD2 agrees at 8 bases. Per the germline V gene, CDR1 is WSHSY and CDR2 is SAAADI. J gave up 3 bases and V 7 bases, and 10 bases lay outside the gene matches. The CDR3 loop spans 16 amino acids. The CDR3 region has the DNA TGCGCCAGCAAAAATCCGGGACTAGGCTACACCGGGGAGCTGTTTTTT. Amino acids: CASKNPGLGYTGELFF.

The chain combines TRBV30 with TRBJ2-5; 8 bases are a match to TRBD2. The ends lost 2 bases at V and 3 bases at J; junction bases unmatched: 5. This CDR3 contains 14 residues. The germline CDR1 and CDR2 sequences are GTSNPN and SVGIG (reference sequence). The CDR3 reads CAWSKGTRKETQYF. CDR3 bases: TGTGCCTGGAGTAAAGGGACTAGAAAAGAGACCCAGTACTTC.

CDR3 nucleotides: TGTGCCAGCAGCTGGGGGACTAGCCTTTTCACCGGGGAGCTGTTTTTT. Translating gives CASSWGTSLFTGELFF. The V gene is TRBV5-6, the J gene TRBJ2-2; 9 nucleotides line up with TRBD2. The germline V gene has CDR1 SGHDT and CDR2 YYEEEE. The CDR3 length is 16 residues. The J segment lost 4 bases and the V segment lost 3 bases, leaving 7 bases of the junction unmatched.

This clone is a singleton in its sample. V is TRBV19 and J is TRBJ2-2; TRBD2 might be the D (5 bases). Deletions cut 3 bases from V and 5 bases from J, with 10 bases between. CDR1 and CDR2 (germline): LNHDA, SQIVND (reference sequence). CDR3 length equals 14 residues. This chain's CDR3 is CASSIEGRTGELFF. The CDR3 nucleotides read TGTGCCAGTAGTATTGAGGGAAGGACCGGGGAGCTGTTTTTT.

V gene TRBV6-2 or TRBV6-3 combines with J gene TRBJ2-5, with 7 positions matching TRBD2. Losses at the gene ends were 2 bases for V and 5 bases for J; bases not matched to a gene: 5. Germline lookup yields CDR1 MNHEY and CDR2 SVGEGT. The CDR3 runs 14 residues. The CDR3 loop reads CASSYRGVRETQYF. As DNA, the CDR3 is TGTGCCAGCAGTTACCGGGGGGTGAGGGAGACCCAGTACTTC.

The chain joins TRBV5-4 to TRBJ2-1, with 9 bases fitting TRBD1. Germline CDR1 is SGHNT and CDR2 is YYREEE (reference sequence). V was pared by 2 bases and J by 6 bases, with 12 bases of the junction left unmatched. The CDR3 spans 17 residues. In DNA, the CDR3 is TGTGCCAGCAGCTTAGGTACAGGGGGCCGCGGTGGCAATGAGCAGTTCTTC. It is translated as CASSLGTGGRGGNEQFF. The complete variable domain, with remaining parts taken from reference TRBV5-4 and TRBJ2-1, reads ETGVTQSPTHLIKTRGQQVTLRCSSQSGHNTVSWYQQALGQGPQFIFQYYREEENGRGNFPPRFSGLQFPNYSSELNVNALELDDSALYLCASSLGTGGRGGNEQFFGPGTRLTVL.

V and J are TRBV15 and TRBJ2-1; D ambiguous. CDR1 and CDR2 (germline): LNHNV, YYDKDF (reference sequence). The V and J ends lost 8 bases and 3 bases respectively, with 11 bases between them. CDR3 length equals 13 residues. The CDR3 DNA sequence: TGTGCCACCGCCCGCGGAAGCTACAATGAGCAGTTCTTC. Translated: CATARGSYNEQFF.

The chain combines TRBV30 with TRBJ2-3, with a weak D call TRBD1 (6 bases). This CDR3 region has 15 residues. Between the trimmed V and J ends, which lost 5 bases and 2 bases, there was a span of 17 bases. Germline V gene lookup returns CDR1 GTSNPN and CDR2 SVGIG (reference sequence). CDR3 DNA sequence: TGTGCCTGGGGTGATGGGACAACTTACACAGATACGCAGTATTTT. This sequence encodes CAWGDGTTYTDTQYF.

V is TRBV11-2 and J is TRBJ2-7; 11 nucleotides match TRBD2. The CDR3 is 17 amino acids. Germline-derived CDR1 and CDR2 are SGHAT and FQNNGV. With V trimmed by 1 base and J by 1 base, 6 bases remained unmatched. CDR3 bases: TGTGCCAGCAGCTTAGGAACTAGCGGGAGTTGGTCCTACGAGCAGTACGTC. Protein: CASSLGTSGSWSYEQYV.

The rearrangement uses TRBV18 and TRBJ2-2; D possibly corresponds to TRBD2 (6 bases). The CDR3 consists of 16 residues. The germline CDR1 and CDR2 sequences are KGHSH and LQKENI. V shed 6 bases and J shed 7 bases, with 21 bases lying between them. The CDR3 nucleotides read TGTGCCAGCTCTCCTCAAGGCGGAGGGCCAAGCGGGGAGCTGTTTTTT. Amino acid sequence: CASSPQGGGPSGELFF.

The V and J genes are TRBV5-4 and TRBJ2-2; 9 bases agree with TRBD1. From germline, CDR1 is SGHNT and CDR2 YYREEE (reference sequence). CDR3 length: 16 amino acids. V lost 4 bases, J lost 5 bases, and 9 bases stayed unmatched. The CDR3 coding sequence is TGTGCCAGCAGCAGAGCGGCCGGACAGGGGACCGGGGAGCTGTTTTTT. It translates to CASSRAAGQGTGELFF. The whole variable domain, filled in from reference TRBV5-4 and TRBJ2-2, reads ETGVTQSPTHLIKTRGQQVTLRCSSQSGHNTVSWYQQALGQGPQFIFQYYREEENGRGNFPPRFSGLQFPNYSSELNVNALELDDSALYLCASSRAAGQGTGELFFGEGSRLTVL.

This clone was counted between two and nine times. The chain carries TRBV19 and TRBJ2-3, with a weak D call TRBD2 (5 bases). The V gene lost 4 bases and the J gene lost 0 bases, with 8 bases spanning the gap. The CDR3 contains 14 residues. Germline CDR1 is LNHDA and CDR2 is SQIVND (reference sequence). In DNA form, the CDR3 reads TGTGCCAGTAGTACGGACTGGAGCACAGATACGCAGTATTTT. It encodes CASSTDWSTDTQYF.

This chain uses TRBV7-8 with TRBJ2-3, with TRBD2 matching 9 bases. The CDR3 extends over 19 amino acids. Germline CDR1 is SGHVS and CDR2 is FQNEAQ. Germline trimming cut 1 base from V and 0 bases from J; bases unmatched to any gene: 11. As DNA, the CDR3 is TGTGCCAGCAGCTTAGGTCGGGCGGGAGGGCTTTTTAGCACAGATACGCAGTATTTT. It codes for CASSLGRAGGLFSTDTQYF.

The chain joins TRBV5-8 to TRBJ2-5, with D unresolved. The germline gives CDR1 SGHTS, CDR2 YDEGEE. This CDR3 is 13 amino acids long. Trimming cost V 0 bases and J 5 bases, with 8 bases left between them. In DNA, the CDR3 is TGTGCCAGCAGCTTGGGGAGTTGGGAGACCCAGTACTTC. It yields the protein CASSLGSWETQYF.

The chain has TRBV6-5 and TRBJ2-5; weak D call: TRBD2 (5 bases). Germline V lookup: CDR1 MNHEY, CDR2 SVGAGI. This CDR3 has 15 amino acids. The V gene lost 6 bases and the J gene lost 4 bases, with 18 bases spanning the gap. The CDR3 is CASSPLDSFGETQYF. CDR3 sequence (DNA): TGTGCCAGCAGCCCCCTGGACTCGTTCGGAGAGACCCAGTACTTC.

The chain has TRBV6-2 or TRBV6-3 and TRBJ1-2; tentatively, D is TRBD1 (5 bases). This CDR3 region has 14 residues. CDR1 is MNHEY and CDR2 is SVGEGT in the germline V gene. V dropped 5 bases and J dropped 6 bases, with 16 bases sitting between them. The CDR3 protein is CASSPETELNGYTF. In DNA, the CDR3 is TGTGCCAGCAGTCCCGAGACAGAGCTCAATGGCTACACCTTC.

J is TRBJ1-5 and V is TRBV27, with TRBD1 identical over 9 bases. CDR1 is MNHEY and CDR2 is SMNVEV in the germline V gene (reference sequence). V dropped 8 bases and J dropped 3; count of bases not matched to a gene: 8. The length of the CDR3 is 15 residues. The CDR3 nucleotides read TGTGCCAGCGCTTCCGGGACAGGGCCCAATCAGCCCCAGCATTTT. This codes for CASASGTGPNQPQHF.

The chain joins TRBV6-6 to TRBJ2-3; 10 positions agree with TRBD1. The J segment lost 2 bases and the V segment lost 6 bases, leaving 5 bases of the junction unmatched. Germline lookup yields CDR1 MNHNY and CDR2 SVGAGI (reference sequence). The CDR3 sequence is 15 residues long. CDR3 nucleotides: TGTGCCAGCAGGGGCAGACAGGGGGCCACAGATACGCAGTATTTT. Protein product: CASRGRQGATDTQYF.

This chain joins TRBV6-5 and TRBJ1-2, with 8 nucleotides matching TRBD1. Germline V gives CDR1 MNHEY, CDR2 SVGAGI. The CDR3 is 13 residues long. V trimming: 11 bases; J trimming: 4 bases; junction bases outside the gene matches: 9. The CDR3 loop is CACSPRGPYGYTF. CDR3 sequence (DNA): TGTGCCTGCTCACCCAGGGGGCCCTATGGCTACACCTTC.

V is TRBV2 and J is TRBJ1-5; a possible D gene is TRBD1 (6 bases). Trimming shortened V by 6 bases and J by 3 bases, and 18 bases separated the two germline ends. The CDR3 has 16 residues. The V gene's germline CDR1 is SNHLY and CDR2 FYNNEI. This CDR3 reads CASSDNRVGYNQPQHF. The CDR3 DNA reads as TGTGCCAGCAGCGACAACAGGGTCGGCTACAATCAGCCCCAGCATTTT.

The chain recombines TRBV21-1 with TRBJ1-5. TRBV21-1 is described as a pseudogene. The CDR3 extends over 16 amino acids. Written as DNA, the CDR3 is TGTGCCAGCAGCGCCCTCGGGGGGGCTAACAATCAGCCCCAGCATTTT. Its protein is CASSALGGANNQPQHF.

This chain links TRBV5-6 with TRBJ2-5, with 9 bases lining up with TRBD1. This CDR3 contains 18 residues. Per germline, CDR1 SGHDT and CDR2 YYEEEE. J gave up 2 bases and V 3 bases, and 14 bases lay outside the gene matches. CDR3 coding DNA: TGTGCCAGCAGCTCCAGGGAAAGGACAGGGGTCTTGCAAGAGACCCAGTACTTC. Protein product: CASSSRERTGVLQETQYF.

V usage is TRBV5-1 and J usage is TRBJ2-3, with a tentative D call TRBD2 (6 bases). CDR1 is SGHRS, CDR2 YFSETQ, per germline. Trimming left V 0 bases short and J 2 bases short, with 10 bases between. The CDR3 consists of 15 residues. CDR3 in DNA: TGCGCCAGCAGCTTGGGGGGGGTTCCCACAGATACGCAGTATTTT. It specifies CASSLGGVPTDTQYF. The full variable domain, in which reference TRBV5-1 and TRBJ2-3 provide the parts outside the CDR3, is KAGVTQTPRYLIKTRGQQVTLSCSPISGHRSVSWYQQTPGQGLQFLFEYFSETQRNKGNFPGRFSGRQFSNSRSEMNVSTLELGDSALYLCASSLGGVPTDTQYFGPGTRLTVL.

The gene calls are TRBV2 and TRBJ2-1; 7 bases align to TRBD2. V dropped 1 base and J dropped 0; count of bases not matched to a gene: 6. CDR3 length: 17 amino acids. CDR1 and CDR2 from the germline V gene are SNHLY and FYNNEI. The CDR3 loop is CASSEGGGISSYNEQFF. CDR3 bases: TGTGCCAGCAGTGAAGGGGGAGGGATTAGCTCCTACAATGAGCAGTTCTTC. Based on the CDR3 plus reference TRBV2 and TRBJ2-1, the full variable domain is EPEVTQTPSHQVTQMGQEVILRCVPISNHLYFYWYRQILGQKVEFLVSFYNNEISEKSEIFDDQFSVERPDGSNFTLKIRSTKLEDSAMYFCASSEGGGISSYNEQFFGPGTRLTVL.